This record looks at one T cell receptor beta chain sequence and its context. The antigen is unknown. TCRdb reprocessed the 5' RACE reads; each CDR3 protein has one entry and no DNA is given. Here the sample table reports about 93,000 distinct CDR3 sequences. The source of the sample is a study of monozygotic twins with inflammatory bowel disease. General study findings and limits: Healthy co-twins exceeded IBD patients in TCRbeta diversity as measured by inverse Simpson. Individual T cell subtypes were not distinguishable.

Germline lookup yields CDR1 MNHEY and CDR2 SVGAGI. The CDR3 runs 12 residues. Input material: blood. This receptor was identified in a human donor with ulcerative colitis or Crohn's disease, or a healthy co-twin of an affected twin (not recorded which). V usage is TRBV6-5 and J usage is TRBJ2-7; TCRdb calls TRBD1, which cannot be checked without DNA. The CDR3 region is CASSYGAREQYF.